The clone carrying this T cell receptor (beta chain) was found many times. Its antigen is unidentified. Sequencing ends 3 residues short of the CDR3 end; the germline J gene provides the rest. Equal genomic DNA amounts from CVID and control samples were sequenced. The protocol was immunoSEQ multiplex PCR, while the TCRdb copy is restricted to in-frame clones and leaves out a portion. Listed here are some 38,000 clones without any singletons, the top ten holding 0.9% to 1%. This specimen belongs to a study of T cell clonality in common variable immunodeficiency. Study-wide points: Authors noted CVID clonality's cause needs subpopulation repertoire sequencing. CVID subjects showed higher TCRbeta clonality than healthy controls.

The CDR3 covers 12 residues. Germline CDR1 MDHEN, CDR2 SYDVKM. Sequenced material: peripheral blood mononuclear cells. This TCR derives from a person aged 18 to 75 in good health. The J gene is TRBJ1-1, the V gene TRBV28, with 9 bases matching TRBD1. The sequenced part of the CDR3 DNA is TGTGCCAGCAGTCAACAGGGGGCTAGG. Residues: CASSQQGAR. The whole CDR3 protein is CASSQQGARAFF.